This TCR beta chain appears in the sequencing data of a study of blood T cell repertoires in COVID-19. Germline-derived CDR1 and CDR2 are SGHAT and FQNNGV. The CDR3 has 16 amino acids. V shed 4 bases, J shed 0 bases, and the junction held 6 bases outside the gene matches. TCRdb's table, derived via immunoSEQ multiplex PCR, lists solely in-frame clones and lacks some. Of about 140,000 clones in the sample, approximately 90% were seen once. This clonotype was sampled from a human donor with COVID-19, enrolled during active disease. The donor label of this sample is uncertain. The sequenced material came from peripheral blood. V usage is TRBV11-2 and J usage is TRBJ2-3, with 8 bases identical to TRBD2. The CDR3 DNA reads TGTGCCAGCAGCTACGCCGGGGGGGCAAGCACAGATACGCAGTATTTT. Its translation: CASSYAGGASTDTQYF.